These 27 T cell receptor beta chains were sequenced from one sample in a study of CD8 T cells in Susac syndrome. RNA in amounts of roughly 0.45 to 1 ug was reverse transcribed with random hexamers. TCRdb itself ran the immunoSEQ multiplex PCR reads through MiXCR, one entry per CDR3 protein. The repertoire holds 150,000 to 190,000 distinct CDR3 sequences, roughly 95% seen once, with 0.13% to 0.15% in the top ten. Sequencing input: CD8+ T cells from PBMCs. The receptors stem from a human donor with multiple sclerosis.

This chain links TRBV19 with TRBJ1-6; TRBD1 matches 11 bases. The CDR3 length is 15 residues. Germline V CDR1 and CDR2: LNHDA, SQIVND (reference sequence). Losses at the gene ends were 5 bases for V and 7 bases for J; bases not matched to a gene: 4. DNA of the CDR3: TGTGCCAGTAGTTTCGGGACAGGGGGGAATTCACCCCTCCACTTT. It translates to CASSFGTGGNSPLHF.

This chain links TRBV6-5 with TRBJ2-2; D call uncertain. Germline CDR1 reads MNHEY; CDR2 reads SVGAGI. The CDR3 has 17 residues. The V gene lost 1 base and the J gene lost 2 bases, with 14 bases spanning the gap. The CDR3 reads CASSYFPGLPNTGELFF. Here the CDR3 DNA reads TGTGCCAGCAGTTACTTTCCGGGCCTTCCTAACACCGGGGAGCTGTTTTTT.

The chain couples TRBV7-8 to TRBJ2-6, with D hard to call. V lost 1 base and J 0 bases, leaving 4 bases between the germline ends. The CDR3 totals 15 residues. The germline CDR1 and CDR2 sequences are SGHVS and FQNEAQ. CDR3 sequence (DNA): TGTGCCAGCAGCTTAGGACCCTCTGGGGCCAACGTCCTGACTTTC. The encoded protein is CASSLGPSGANVLTF.

The rearrangement uses TRBV29-1 and TRBJ1-1; maybe TRBD1 (5 bases). The CDR3 length is 14 residues. Trimming removed 3 bases from V and 7 bases from J, with 18 bases in between. The germline CDR1 and CDR2 sequences are SQVTM and ANQGSEA. The CDR3 coding sequence is TGCAGCGTTGACAGGGCAGAAAGTAAGATTGAAGCTTTCTTT. Its translation: CSVDRAESKIEAFF.

The chain employs TRBV12-3 or TRBV12-4 and TRBJ2-1, with 8 bases that match TRBD2. After removal of 7 bases from V and 8 bases from J, the junction contained 7 bases not matched to a gene. CDR3 size: 13 residues. The CDR3 nucleotides are TGTGCCAGCACAGCGGGGGATAAGTATGAGCAGTTCTTC. Its translation: CASTAGDKYEQFF.

The sample holds one count of this clonotype. This chain uses TRBV30 with TRBJ1-2; D unresolved. Per the germline V gene, CDR1 is GTSNPN and CDR2 is SVGIG (reference sequence). The CDR3 extends over 13 amino acids. The V and J ends lost 4 bases and 4 bases respectively, with 13 bases between them. DNA of the CDR3: TGTGCCTGGACTCTGGGCGCCGCCTATGGCTACACCTTC. This codes for CAWTLGAAYGYTF.

The chain carries TRBV5-1 and TRBJ1-1, with D unresolved. CDR1 is SGHRS, CDR2 YFSETQ, per germline. This CDR3 is 13 amino acids long. V gave up 0 bases and J gave up 6 bases, with 9 bases separating them. Here the CDR3 DNA reads TGCGCCAGCAGCTTGGGAGCGGGCCCTGAAGCTTTCTTT. Its protein product is CASSLGAGPEAFF.

The V and J genes are TRBV9 and TRBJ2-6; D is possibly TRBD2 (7 bases). Germline lookup yields CDR1 SGDLS and CDR2 YYNGEE. The CDR3 runs to 18 residues. V lost 4 bases and J 0 bases, leaving 17 bases between the germline ends. The CDR3 sequence is CASSPWGGRFSGANVLTF. The CDR3 nucleotides read TGTGCCAGCAGCCCTTGGGGGGGGCGGTTCTCTGGGGCCAACGTCCTGACTTTC.

The chain carries TRBV3-1 and TRBJ1-2; tentative D call: TRBD1 (5 bases). CDR1 is LGHDT, CDR2 YNNKEL, per germline (reference sequence). The CDR3 spans 14 residues. V shed 0 bases and J shed 8 bases, with 13 bases lying between them. CDR3 bases: TGTGCCAGCAGCCAAGAGGGGCTGGACTGGGGCTACACCTTC. Translation gives CASSQEGLDWGYTF.

This sequence joins TRBV3-1 and TRBJ2-7; tentatively, D is TRBD2 (6 bases). V lost 4 bases and J 3 bases, leaving 13 bases between the germline ends. Germline V gene sequence: CDR1 LGHDT, CDR2 YNNKEL (reference sequence). The CDR3 totals 14 residues. The CDR3 here is CASSPLKGLYEQYF. CDR3 DNA: TGTGCCAGCAGCCCCCTGAAGGGACTCTACGAGCAGTACTTC.

The CDR3: CASSPPGVEAFF. CDR3 DNA: TGTGCCAGCAGCCCCCCAGGGGTTGAAGCTTTCTTT. V and J are TRBV7-9 and TRBJ1-1, with D maybe TRBD1 (6 bases). V lost 5 bases and J lost 7, with 11 bases in between. CDR3 size: 12 residues. CDR1 is SEHNR, CDR2 FQNEAQ, per germline (reference sequence).

This chain links TRBV5-6 with TRBJ2-3; 9 bases are shared with TRBD1. The junction had 11 bases not matched to a gene; V was cut back by 5 bases and J by 1 base. The germline CDR1 and CDR2 sequences are SGHDT and YYEEEE. The CDR3 consists of 17 residues. The CDR3 here is CASSSPSTGGRTDTQYF. The CDR3 DNA follows: TGTGCCAGCAGTTCTCCCTCGACAGGGGGACGCACAGATACGCAGTATTTT.

The V call is TRBV3-1, the J call TRBJ2-4, with D perhaps matching TRBD2 (5 bases). Trimming took 4 bases from V and 9 from J, leaving 10 bases between them. Germline CDR1 and CDR2: LGHDT and YNNKEL (reference sequence). The length of the CDR3 is 12 residues. The DNA of the CDR3 is TGTGCCAGCAGCCGCCTAGAGGGCATTCAGTACTTC. It specifies CASSRLEGIQYF.

J is TRBJ2-3 and V is TRBV12-3 or TRBV12-4; 8 positions match TRBD2. The ends lost 4 bases at V and 1 base at J; junction bases unmatched: 1. The CDR3 is made up of 14 amino acids. The CDR3 nucleotides read TGTGCCAGCAGTTATAGCGGGGGCACAGATACGCAGTATTTT. Protein: CASSYSGGTDTQYF.

The V gene is TRBV30, the J gene TRBJ1-2; perhaps TRBD1 as D (5 bases). V shed 3 bases and J shed 0 bases, with 11 bases lying between them. In germline, CDR1 is GTSNPN, CDR2 SVGIG (reference sequence). This CDR3 has 14 residues. The CDR3 coding sequence is TGTGCCTGGAGCACCGACAGCCCTAACTATGGCTACACCTTC. Translation: CAWSTDSPNYGYTF.

The J gene is TRBJ2-7, the V gene TRBV4-2; D gene unclear. Trimming stripped 0 bases from V and 2 bases from J, with 14 bases between. There are 16 residues in the CDR3. In germline, CDR1 is LGHNA, CDR2 YNFKEQ. The CDR3 here is CASSQDLNSSPYEQYF. The CDR3 nucleotides are TGTGCCAGCAGCCAAGATCTCAACTCATCCCCCTACGAGCAGTACTTC.

The V call is TRBV13, the J call TRBJ2-1; the match to TRBD1 covers 9 bases. This CDR3 comprises 15 residues. Per the germline V gene, CDR1 is PRHDT and CDR2 is FYEKMQ (reference sequence). V shed 5 bases and J 6 bases; nucleotides not matched to a gene: 8. CDR3 sequence reads: CASSLGQGLPNEQFF. The CDR3 DNA reads TGTGCCAGCAGCCTGGGACAGGGCTTACCCAATGAGCAGTTCTTC.

The chain employs TRBV4-2 and TRBJ2-1, with TRBD2 matching 8 bases. The CDR3 totals 20 residues. The J segment lost 5 bases and the V segment lost 1 base, leaving 19 bases of the junction unmatched. The germline V gene encodes CDR1 LGHNA and CDR2 YNFKEQ. The DNA of the CDR3 is TGTGCCAGCAGCCAAGTTGTGTCGAGCGGGGGACCACCGGGGGACAATGAGCAGTTCTTC. Translated, it gives CASSQVVSSGGPPGDNEQFF.

In its sample, this clonotype was seen once. The chain combines TRBV12-3 or TRBV12-4 with TRBJ2-5; a weak D match, TRBD1 (6 bases). This CDR3 spans 14 amino acids. Trimming shortened V by 5 bases and J by 3 bases, and 13 bases separated the two germline ends. The CDR3 spells CASSPRDKEETQYF. DNA for the CDR3: TGTGCCAGCAGTCCCCGGGACAAGGAAGAGACCCAGTACTTC.

The chain has TRBV7-9 and TRBJ2-7; either TRBD1 or TRBD2 may supply D (5 bases each). CDR1 is SEHNR and CDR2 is FQNEAQ in the germline V gene (reference sequence). This CDR3 contains 15 residues. V was pared by 3 bases and J by 2 bases, with 14 bases between. The DNA for the CDR3 is TGTGCCAGCAGCTTGGGGACCCGCCAGCCCTACGAGCAGTACGTC. Protein product: CASSLGTRQPYEQYV.

This clonotype was counted a single time. The chain couples TRBV9 to TRBJ2-3; D unclear. This CDR3 contains 13 residues. CDR1 and CDR2 from the germline V gene are SGDLS and YYNGEE. V was shortened by 2 bases and J by 0 bases, with 4 bases between the two germline ends. For the CDR3, the DNA is TGTGCCAGCAGCGTTCTAAGCACAGATACGCAGTATTTT. It specifies CASSVLSTDTQYF.

The gene calls are TRBV15 and TRBJ2-7; 8 nucleotides match TRBD2. Germline V gives CDR1 LNHNV, CDR2 YYDKDF (reference sequence). Losses at the gene ends were 8 bases for V and 0 bases for J; bases not matched to a gene: 9. The CDR3 is 15 amino acids. The CDR3: CATSSERGSSYEQYF. CDR3 nucleotide sequence: TGTGCCACCTCGTCCGAGCGGGGGTCCTCCTACGAGCAGTACTTC.

The chain is built from TRBV30 and TRBJ2-5, with D uncertain. The V gene's germline CDR1 is GTSNPN and CDR2 SVGIG (reference sequence). The CDR3 length is 13 residues. With 3 bases removed from V and 2 bases from J, the gap between germline ends came to 10 bases. The CDR3 region is CAWSPQTQETQYF. Written as DNA, the CDR3 is TGTGCCTGGAGCCCTCAGACACAAGAGACCCAGTACTTC.

The chain recombines TRBV3-1 with TRBJ1-5; D is ambiguous. Germline V lookup: CDR1 LGHDT, CDR2 YNNKEL (reference sequence). This CDR3 has 15 amino acids. V gave up 4 bases and J gave up 0 bases, with 10 bases separating them. The CDR3 protein is CASSPALISNQPQHF. As DNA, the CDR3 is TGTGCCAGCAGCCCGGCTCTTATTAGCAATCAGCCCCAGCATTTT.

This clonotype was picked up one time. The V and J genes are TRBV27 and TRBJ2-4, with a weak D call TRBD2 (5 bases). Per germline, CDR1 MNHEY and CDR2 SMNVEV (reference sequence). The CDR3 has 12 amino acids. The ends were cut back, 6 bases at V and 7 bases at J, with 10 bases in the middle. CDR3 residues: CASSPPGNIQYF. The CDR3 DNA reads TGTGCCAGCAGCCCCCCGGGGAACATTCAGTACTTC.

The rearrangement links TRBV4-1 to TRBJ2-7, with D perhaps matching TRBD1 (5 bases). V lost 1 base, J lost 2 bases, and 9 bases lay in between. The germline CDR1 and CDR2 sequences are MGHRA and YSYEKL. The CDR3 covers 14 residues. This chain's CDR3 is CASSQVMTAYEQYF. The CDR3, as DNA: TGCGCCAGCAGCCAAGTCATGACAGCCTACGAGCAGTACTTC.

This chain links TRBV20-1 with TRBJ2-1; 7 positions match TRBD1. CDR3 length equals 15 residues. The V segment lost 6 bases and the J segment 4 bases; nucleotides outside the gene matches: 12. Per the germline V gene, CDR1 is DFQATT and CDR2 is SNEGSKA (reference sequence). CDR3 residues: CSAYNRETGYNEQFF. The CDR3 nucleotides are TGCAGTGCGTACAACAGGGAGACAGGGTACAATGAGCAGTTCTTC.